Detailed here is one T cell receptor (beta chain). The CDR3 runs to 15 residues. V lost 4 bases and J lost 6; bases outside the gene matches: 10. Germline values: CDR1 SGHKS, CDR2 YYEKEE (reference sequence). The treatment denotes: oral pan-JAK inhibitor, 5-10 mg twice daily. The sample originates from a study of CD8+ T cells in alopecia areata. At the level of the study: Patients in the treated group were given tofacitinib by mouth, 5 to 10 mg twice a day. The duration of tofacitinib was 6 to 18 months, with 6 months off drug afterward.

cDNA serving as the sequencing template came from extracted, reverse transcribed RNA. Repertoires were generated with immunoSEQ multiplex PCR, while TCRdb's copy carries only in-frame clones and drops some. Altogether 87,000 or so clones are present, about 70% being singletons, with the ten largest covering 15% to 20%. Sample: CD8+ T cells sorted from blood, taken at roughly week 45, from a patient treated with tofacitinib. The chain links TRBV5-5 to TRBJ2-3, with TRBD2 matching 8 bases. The clonotype was recovered from a human donor with alopecia areata. The CDR3 bases are TGTGCCAGCAGCCAGACTAGCGCGGGCCGCGATACGCAGTATTTT. It specifies CASSQTSAGRDTQYF.